A selection of T cell receptor beta chains follows, all from one sample in a study of Graves' ophthalmopathy and Graves' hyperthyroidism. TCRdb reprocessed the multiplex PCR reads with MiXCR, giving one entry per CDR3 protein. Counted here are 350,000 to 450,000 distinct CDR3 sequences, around 20% occurring once; the ten biggest clones make up roughly 1.6%. Source material: peripheral blood. All receptors derive from a woman aged 18 to 35 with Graves' ophthalmopathy. The CDR3 runs from the conserved cysteine through the conserved F or W. The order of the fields is J gene, clone size, V gene, D gene, CDR3 protein, CDR3 DNA. D genes are given only for firm matches. Clone size, where shown, is once, few, many, or a class for clones that have expanded.

>TRBJ2-2|many|TRBV20-1|NA
CSTDDPPGTSNTGELFF
TGCAGTACCGACGACCCTCCCGGGACCTCGAACACCGGGGAGCTGTTTTTT
>TRBJ1-6|many|TRBV6-2/TRBV6-3|TRBD1
CASSYLLPGTGDSPLHF
TGTGCCAGCAGTTACCTTTTACCCGGGACAGGTGATTCACCCCTCCACTTT
>TRBJ1-2|many|TRBV29-1|TRBD1
CSVTGQGGHGYTF
TGCAGCGTCACCGGACAGGGGGGACATGGCTACACCTTC
>TRBJ2-2|few|TRBV5-8|NA
CAGWGTEGGTGELFF
TGTGCAGGGTGGGGAACCGAGGGCGGTACCGGGGAGCTGTTTTTT
>TRBJ1-2|many|TRBV28|NA
CASFPRSLLYGVNYGYTF
TGTGCCAGCTTTCCCCGATCTCTCCTCTACGGGGTTAACTATGGCTACACCTTC
>TRBJ2-7|NA|TRBV29-1|NA
CSVARGGEQYF
TGCAGCGTTGCAAGGGGCGGCGAGCAGTACTTC
>TRBJ1-2|NA|TRBV28|NA
CASSFNRGYTF
TGTGCCAGCAGTTTCAACAGAGGCTACACCTTC
>TRBJ2-7|many|TRBV7-2|NA
CASRTGRGEQYF
TGTGCCAGCAGAACAGGACGGGGCGAGCAGTACTTC
>TRBJ2-2|many|TRBV30|TRBD2
CACAGSGDTGELFF
TGTGCCTGTGCGGGTAGCGGGGACACCGGGGAGCTGTTTTTT
>TRBJ1-6|many|TRBV18|TRBD1
CASSPRDSGSGSPLHF
TGTGCCAGCTCACCTCGGGACAGCGGGAGCGGTTCACCCCTCCACTTT
>TRBJ2-2|many|TRBV24-1|TRBD1
CATSDPGQGGSGELFF
TGTGCCACCAGTGACCCGGGACAGGGGGGGTCCGGGGAGCTGTTTTTT
>TRBJ2-7|NA|TRBV18|TRBD1
CASSPPPGGYEQYF
TGTGCCAGCTCACCACCCCCAGGGGGTTACGAGCAGTACTTC
>TRBJ1-5|few|TRBV12-3/TRBV12-4|NA
CASTQGNDNQPQHF
TGTGCCAGCACCCAGGGAAACGATAATCAGCCCCAGCATTTT
>TRBJ1-5|many|TRBV12-3/TRBV12-4|TRBD1
CASKTGDGAQPQHF
TGTGCCAGCAAAACAGGGGATGGTGCTCAGCCCCAGCATTTT
>TRBJ2-7|many|TRBV6-5|TRBD1
CASSYSPSGTGQAIGYF
TGTGCCAGCAGTTACTCCCCTTCCGGGACAGGTCAAGCCATTGGGTACTTC